The clone carrying this TCR beta chain has only a few counts. The antigen is undetermined. The sample originates from a study of molecular identifiers for immune sequencing clone quantification. Findings and limits, study-wide: Spiked Jurkat TCR RNA originating from one cell could reportedly be identified amid more than 800,000 naive cells.

Naive CD8 libraries used roughly 17,000 to 1,000,000 sorted cells and 10%, 30% or 50% RNA. Using a CD8+CD4-CCR7+CD45RA+ phenotype, naive CD8 T cells were sorted. TCRdb itself ran the PCR reads through MiXCR, one entry per CDR3 protein. The profile shows 60,000 to 75,000 distinct CDR3 sequences, 15% to 20% of them singletons. Trimming cost V 3 bases and J 4 bases, with 9 bases left between them. The CDR3 is 14 amino acids. Germline assignment: CDR1 MNHNS and CDR2 SASEGT. This clonotype was sampled from a human donor in good health. Some libraries in this study had Jurkat cell RNA spiked in. V usage is TRBV6-1 and J usage is TRBJ2-2, with a weak D call TRBD1 (6 bases). Sequenced sample: naive CD8+ T cells from blood, with Jurkat cell RNA spiked in. As to subset: FACS-sorted CD8+CD4-CCR7+CD45RA+ naive T cells. This CDR3 is CASSEDSPTGELFF. As DNA, the CDR3 is TGTGCCAGCAGTGAGGACAGCCCCACCGGGGAGCTGTTTTTT.